These 21 T cell receptor beta chains originate from one sample sequenced in a study of blood T cell repertoires in COVID-19. Assay: immunoSEQ multiplex PCR; the TCRdb copy retains only in-frame clones and omits some. This sample yields under 250,000 clones, of which roughly 84% are seen a single time; around 3.5% belongs to the top ten. Sequenced: peripheral blood. The receptors were gathered from a woman older than 75 with acute or convalescent COVID-19.

The genes are TRBV5-6 and TRBJ1-2; D possibly corresponds to TRBD1 (5 bases). The CDR3 is made up of 14 amino acids. Trimming took 3 bases from V and 7 from J, leaving 16 bases between them. CDR1 SGHDT and CDR2 YYEEEE come from the germline V gene. The CDR3 sequence: CASSSSGIMGGYTF. The CDR3 DNA reads as TGTGCCAGCAGCTCTTCAGGGATTATGGGTGGCTACACCTTC.

The genes are TRBV5-4 and TRBJ1-2, with D perhaps TRBD1 (5 bases). The length of the CDR3 is 19 residues. Per germline, CDR1 SGHNT and CDR2 YYREEE (reference sequence). V was clipped by 4 bases and J by 3 bases, with 28 bases between them. The CDR3 DNA reads as TGTGCCAGCAGCCCCACTCCCGGGGGGGTCCTAGGGCTTTACTATGGCTACACCTTC. It specifies CASSPTPGGVLGLYYGYTF.

The rearrangement joins TRBV5-1 to TRBJ2-7; D gene unclear. The germline V and J ends were trimmed by 0 bases and 6 bases, with 16 bases remaining between them. The CDR3 runs to 15 residues. Germline CDR1 is SGHRS and CDR2 is YFSETQ. This CDR3 is CASSLVSSSYTEQYF. The CDR3 DNA follows: TGCGCCAGCAGCTTGGTTTCTAGTTCATACACCGAGCAGTACTTC.

The rearrangement uses TRBV10-3 and TRBJ1-1, with D possibly matching TRBD1 (6 bases). The CDR3 contains 13 residues. Germline CDR1 reads ENHRY; CDR2 reads SYGVKD. V was trimmed by 8 bases and J by 0 bases, leaving 10 bases between them. CDR3 in amino acids: CAIGGGLNTEAFF. The CDR3 bases are TGTGCCATCGGGGGCGGATTGAACACTGAAGCTTTCTTT.

The chain carries TRBV7-2 and TRBJ1-1; possible D gene TRBD1, 6 bases. Germline CDR1 and CDR2: SGHTA and FQGNSA. CDR3 length: 12 amino acids. V lost 10 bases, J lost 2 bases, and 11 bases lay in between. CDR3 sequence reads: CANFRGNTEAFF. CDR3 DNA sequence: TGTGCCAACTTCAGGGGAAACACTGAAGCTTTCTTT. Supplemented by reference TRBV7-2 and TRBJ1-1, the full variable domain reads GAGVSQSPSNKVTEKGKDVELRCDPISGHTALYWYRQSLGQGLEFLIYFQGNSAPDKSGLPSDRFSAERTGGSVSTLTIQRTQQEDSAVYLCANFRGNTEAFFGQGTRLTVV.

This clone appeared a few times. The chain carries TRBV5-1 and TRBJ2-7; a weak D match, TRBD1 (6 bases). The germline V gene has CDR1 SGHRS and CDR2 YFSETQ. Between the trimmed V and J ends, which lost 2 bases and 7 bases, there was a span of 16 bases. The CDR3 runs 14 residues. CDR3 nucleotide sequence: TGCGCCAGCAGCTTTTTGCAGTCCCAGGGGGAGCAGTACTTC. Protein: CASSFLQSQGEQYF.

The chain couples TRBV3-1 (or the pseudogene TRBV3-2) to TRBJ2-7; D is unclear. This CDR3 spans 13 amino acids. Per the germline V gene, CDR1 is LGHDT and CDR2 is YNNKEL (reference sequence). Trimming removed 1 base at V and 6 bases at J, with 10 bases between. The CDR3 nucleotides are TGTGCCAGCAGCCAAGTAGTCTCGGGCGAGCAGTACTTC. Protein: CASSQVVSGEQYF.

This clone was seen a single time. The chain combines TRBV3-1 (or the pseudogene TRBV3-2) with TRBJ1-2, with D possibly being TRBD1 (6 bases). This CDR3 comprises 14 residues. Germline CDR1 LGHDT, CDR2 YNNKEL (reference sequence). V was pared by 1 base and J by 9 bases, with 15 bases between. Here the CDR3 DNA reads TGTGCCAGCAGCCAAGTCTTCCAGGGGCTAAGCTACACCTTC. Its protein is CASSQVFQGLSYTF.

The genes are TRBV6-5 and TRBJ1-1; weak D call: TRBD1 (5 bases). The germline V and J ends were trimmed by 2 bases and 9 bases, with 13 bases remaining between them. Germline V gene lookup returns CDR1 MNHEY and CDR2 SVGAGI. The CDR3 runs to 13 residues. The CDR3 loop is CASSYAQDSQAFF. CDR3 nucleotides: TGTGCCAGCAGTTACGCCCAAGACAGCCAAGCTTTCTTT.

The gene calls are TRBV2 and TRBJ1-3, with D possibly being TRBD1 (5 bases). This CDR3 comprises 16 residues. From germline, CDR1 is SNHLY and CDR2 FYNNEI. Trimming cost V 4 bases and J 0 bases, with 13 bases left between them. CDR3 sequence (DNA): TGTGCCAGCAGTGCCCAGGGCTATCTCTCTGGAAACACCATATATTTT. Its translation: CASSAQGYLSGNTIYF.

In this sample, this clone turned up a few times. This rearrangement joins TRBV6-1 to TRBJ1-2, with D unresolved. CDR1 and CDR2 from the germline V gene are MNHNS and SASEGT. The germline V and J ends were trimmed by 2 bases and 7 bases, with 11 bases remaining between them. The CDR3 contains 13 residues. The CDR3 loop reads CASSEKEEGGYTF. DNA for the CDR3: TGTGCCAGCAGTGAAAAGGAAGAGGGTGGCTACACCTTC.

This clone was detected only a few times. The chain links TRBV3-1 (or the pseudogene TRBV3-2) to TRBJ1-1; 11 bases line up with TRBD1. V lost 1 base to trimming and J lost 4 bases; unmatched junction nucleotides: 2. The CDR3 loop spans 15 amino acids. CDR1 is LGHDT and CDR2 is YNNKEL in the germline V gene (reference sequence). For the CDR3, the DNA is TGTGCCAGCAGCCAAGCGGGACAGGGGGGCACTGAAGCTTTCTTT. Residues: CASSQAGQGGTEAFF.

This chain joins TRBV28 and TRBJ1-3; perhaps TRBD1 as D (5 bases). V was pared by 10 bases and J by 3 bases, with 10 bases between. From germline, CDR1 is MDHEN and CDR2 SYDVKM. The CDR3 sequence is 12 residues long. The CDR3 sequence is CATSTVGNTIYF. The CDR3 DNA reads TGTGCCACCTCGACAGTTGGAAACACCATATATTTT.

This clone was seen a single time. The V gene is TRBV5-6, the J gene TRBJ2-7, with 9 nucleotides matching TRBD1. V lost 2 bases to trimming and J lost 7 bases; unmatched junction nucleotides: 10. Germline lookup yields CDR1 SGHDT and CDR2 YYEEEE. The CDR3 extends over 15 amino acids. The CDR3 nucleotides are TGTGCCAGCAGCTTCGGGACAGGGTACCGGGGGGAGCAGTACTTC. This codes for CASSFGTGYRGEQYF. Drawing the rest from reference TRBV5-6 and TRBJ2-7, the complete variable domain is DAGVTQSPTHLIKTRGQQVTLRCSPKSGHDTVSWYQQALGQGPQFIFQYYEEEERQRGNFPDRFSGHQFPNYSSELNVNALLLGDSALYLCASSFGTGYRGEQYFGPGTRLTVT.

The chain is built from TRBV6-1 and TRBJ1-6; D possibly corresponds to TRBD1 (6 bases). The CDR3 length is 16 residues. V lost 2 bases and J 10 bases, leaving 18 bases between the germline ends. Germline CDR1 reads MNHNS; CDR2 reads SASEGT. In DNA, the CDR3 is TGTGCCAGCAGTGAAAGGCCCTGGACAGAAACCTCACCCCTCCACTTT. This gives the protein CASSERPWTETSPLHF.

V usage is TRBV6-1 and J usage is TRBJ2-7; D gene ambiguous. Trimming left V 3 bases short and J 7 bases short, with 10 bases between. Per germline, CDR1 MNHNS and CDR2 SASEGT. This CDR3 comprises 12 residues. CDR3 region: CASSERIREQYF. CDR3 in DNA: TGTGCCAGCAGTGAGCGAATCCGGGAGCAGTACTTC.

The gene calls are TRBV3-1 (or the pseudogene TRBV3-2) and TRBJ1-2; D may be TRBD1 (5 bases). Trimming removed 1 base at V and 4 bases at J, with 13 bases between. Germline-derived CDR1 and CDR2 are LGHDT and YNNKEL (reference sequence). This CDR3 region has 15 residues. The CDR3 loop reads CASSQGGGGAYGYTF. The CDR3 bases are TGTGCCAGCAGCCAAGGAGGCGGGGGAGCCTATGGCTACACCTTC.

This chain joins TRBV6-1 and TRBJ1-3, with 7 bases fitting TRBD1. Germline V CDR1 and CDR2: MNHNS, SASEGT. V shed 3 bases, J shed 4 bases, and the junction held 3 bases outside the gene matches. CDR3 length equals 14 residues. CDR3 DNA sequence: TGTGCCAGCAGTGACCCAGGGGGGGGAAACACCATATATTTT. It translates to CASSDPGGGNTIYF.

This chain uses TRBV7-3 with TRBJ1-1, with D perhaps TRBD1 (5 bases). Germline values: CDR1 SGHTA, CDR2 FQGTGA. V shed 2 bases and J shed 4 bases, with 8 bases lying between them. This CDR3 region has 13 residues. The CDR3 coding sequence is TGTGCCAGCAGCTTATGGGGCACCACTGAAGCTTTCTTT. Translating gives CASSLWGTTEAFF.

This clone was seen more than once but under ten times. The chain recombines TRBV7-9 with TRBJ1-5; D is perhaps TRBD1 (6 bases). This CDR3 has 14 residues. Germline CDR1 and CDR2: SEHNR and FQNEAQ (reference sequence). V lost 6 bases, J lost 5 bases, and 14 bases lay in between. As DNA, the CDR3 is TGTGCCAGCAGGGAAGGGGAGGGGGATCAGCCCCAGCATTTT. Translating it yields CASREGEGDQPQHF.

This clone was counted many times. The chain uses TRBV9 and TRBJ1-2; 8 bases are shared with TRBD1. V shed 4 bases, J shed 6 bases, and the junction held 5 bases outside the gene matches. Per germline, CDR1 SGDLS and CDR2 YYNGEE. The CDR3 is 13 residues long. CDR3 protein: CASSFRGLDGYTF. The CDR3 bases are TGTGCCAGCAGCTTCAGGGGGCTCGATGGCTACACCTTC.